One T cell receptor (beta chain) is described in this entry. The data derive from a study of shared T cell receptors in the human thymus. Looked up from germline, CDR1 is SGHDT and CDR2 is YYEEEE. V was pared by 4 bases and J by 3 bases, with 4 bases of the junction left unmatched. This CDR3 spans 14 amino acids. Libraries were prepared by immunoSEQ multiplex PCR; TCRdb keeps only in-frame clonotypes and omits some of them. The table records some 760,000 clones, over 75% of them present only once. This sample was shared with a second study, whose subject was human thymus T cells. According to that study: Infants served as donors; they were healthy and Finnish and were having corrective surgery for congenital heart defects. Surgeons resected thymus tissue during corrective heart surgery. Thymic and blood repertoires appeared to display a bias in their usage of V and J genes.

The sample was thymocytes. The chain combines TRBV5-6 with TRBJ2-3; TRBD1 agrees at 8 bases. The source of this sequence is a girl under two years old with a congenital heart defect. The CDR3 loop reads CASSPRQGTDTQYF. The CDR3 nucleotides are TGTGCCAGCAGCCCTCGACAGGGGACAGATACGCAGTATTTT.